A selection of T cell receptor beta chains follows, all from one sample in a study of sequential checkpoint blockade in melanoma. Repertoires were generated with immunoSEQ multiplex PCR, while TCRdb's copy carries only in-frame clones and drops some. The data hold 25,000 to 35,000 clones, with 70% to 90% observed a single time. The sample in question was CD8+ T cells sorted from blood (inferred from file names), obtained from a patient given nivolumab and ipilimumab in sequence. The receptors derive from a human donor with melanoma. Each CDR3 is given with its conserved first and last residue. Each record gives: V gene, D gene, clone size, J gene, CDR3 DNA, CDR3 protein. The D gene is left open where the match is weak. Rows give clone size only sometimes, using once, few, many, or a class for an expanded clone.

TRBV27	.	few	TRBJ1-3	TGTGCCAGCAGTTGGGGGGAGTTGGGCTCTGGAAACACCATATATTTT	CASSWGELGSGNTIYF
TRBV10-3	.	.	TRBJ2-7	TGTGCCATCAGTGAGTCAGGACACCCCTCCTACGAGCAGTACTTC	CAISESGHPSYEQYF
TRBV5-1	.	.	TRBJ1-1	TGCGCCAGCAGCGGTTGGGGGGATGGCACTGAAGCTTTCTTT	CASSGWGDGTEAFF
TRBV9	.	.	TRBJ2-7	TGTGCCAGCAGCCCCATTCAGGGTGGCGAGCAGTACTTC	CASSPIQGGEQYF
TRBV4-3	TRBD2	once	TRBJ2-7	TGCGCCAGCAGCCAAGTCCAGTTGACCGGGGGGGCCTACGAGCAGTACTTC	CASSQVQLTGGAYEQYF
TRBV7-9	TRBD1	.	TRBJ1-1	TGTGCCAGCAGCCGTCAAGGACAGGGGGCTTGGAACACTGAAGCTTTCTTT	CASSRQGQGAWNTEAFF
TRBV27	.	.	TRBJ2-3	TGTGCCAGCAGTTCCGGGACACGCACAGATACGCAGTATTTT	CASSSGTRTDTQYF
TRBV5-1	.	.	TRBJ1-4	TGCGCCAGCAGCTTGGGCAGGGTGGTTAGTTTCGAAAAACTGTTTTTT	CASSLGRVVSFEKLFF
TRBV27	TRBD1	.	TRBJ2-7	TGTGCCAGCAGTTTAATCGGGACAGGGGGCGAGCAGTACTTC	CASSLIGTGGEQYF
TRBV2	TRBD2	.	TRBJ2-1	TGTGCCAGCAGTGCCACGCCCGGAGCGGGAGGGTACAATGAGCAGTTCTTC	CASSATPGAGGYNEQFF
TRBV30	TRBD1	.	TRBJ1-1	TGTGCCGGAGCAGGGGGCGCGGGCACTGAAGCTTTCTTT	CAGAGGAGTEAFF
TRBV14	TRBD1	.	TRBJ2-3	TGTGCCAGCAGCCACTACAGGGGGCGCCCAGATACGCAGTATTTT	CASSHYRGRPDTQYF
TRBV19	.	.	TRBJ1-4	TGTGCCAGTAGTACGGGGGGACGGGAAAAACTGTTTTTT	CASSTGGREKLFF
TRBV9	.	.	TRBJ2-1	TGTGCCAGCAGCGTGGGACAGGGCGGGGGGCAGGGAGACAATGAGCAGTTCTTC	CASSVGQGGGQGDNEQFF
TRBV27	TRBD2	.	TRBJ2-7	TGTGCCAGCAGTCCAAGACTAGCGGTCTACGAGCAGTACTTC	CASSPRLAVYEQYF
TRBV5-6	.	few	TRBJ1-2	TGTGCCAGCAGCTCGGAGCTGGACACTAACTATGGCTACACCTTC	CASSSELDTNYGYTF
TRBV5-8	TRBD1	.	TRBJ2-4	TGTGCCAGCAGCTTGAGGGGACAGACTCTAGCCAAAAACATTCAGTACTTC	CASSLRGQTLAKNIQYF
TRBV7-9	.	.	TRBJ1-6	TGTGCCAGCAGCTCCACATATTCACCCCTCCACTTT	CASSSTYSPLHF
TRBV5-5	TRBD1	.	TRBJ2-7	TGTGCCAGCAGCCCAGGGGACAGGCGCCGTAACGAGCAGTACTTC	CASSPGDRRRNEQYF
TRBV7-9	TRBD2	once	TRBJ2-1	TGTGCCAGCAGCCAGACTAGCGGGGGCTACAATGAGCAGTTCTTC	CASSQTSGGYNEQFF
TRBV25-1	TRBD2	.	TRBJ2-3	TGTGCCAGCGGGGAGGGACGAACAGATACGCAGTATTTT	CASGEGRTDTQYF
TRBV4-3	.	.	TRBJ2-1	TGCGCCAGCAGCCAAATACAGGGATTCAATGAGCAGTTCTTC	CASSQIQGFNEQFF
TRBV19	TRBD1	.	TRBJ1-1	TGTGCCAGTAGTATAGGCCCAGGGGGCAACACTGAAGCTTTCTTT	CASSIGPGGNTEAFF
TRBV27	.	.	TRBJ2-3	TGTGCCAGCCAAGGAGCGGACACAGATACGCAGTATTTT	CASQGADTDTQYF
TRBV6-5	.	.	TRBJ2-7	TGTGCCAGCAGTTACACCGGTTCCTACGAGCAGTACTTC	CASSYTGSYEQYF
TRBV7-9	TRBD2	.	TRBJ2-1	TGTGCCAGCAGCTTACTAGCGGGTTGGCTTGAGCAGTTCTTC	CASSLLAGWLEQFF
TRBV30	.	few	TRBJ1-4	TGTGCCTGGAGTACCGGGTTTGAAAAACTGTTTTTT	CAWSTGFEKLFF
TRBV4-1	TRBD1	once	TRBJ1-1	TGCGCCAGCAGCCGGGGGGACAGGAGTGAAGCTTTCTTT	CASSRGDRSEAFF
TRBV27	.	.	TRBJ2-7	TGTGCCAGCAGTCCGACGGGGAGCTCCTACGAGCAGTACTTC	CASSPTGSSYEQYF
TRBV7-8	TRBD1	.	TRBJ2-7	TGTGCCAGCAGCTCGCCTCCCAGGGGGATAAACGAGCAGTACTTC	CASSSPPRGINEQYF
TRBV7-9	.	.	TRBJ2-4	TGTGCCAGCAGCGGAGGGGTGACCAAAAACATTCAGTACTTC	CASSGGVTKNIQYF
TRBV5-5	TRBD1	.	TRBJ2-2	TGTGCCAGCAGCCCAAGGGACAGGGGTTATACCGGGGAGCTGTTTTTT	CASSPRDRGYTGELFF
TRBV19	TRBD2	.	TRBJ2-2	TGTGCCAGTAGTATTCAGTTGGTGAGACTAGCGGGCACCGGGGAGCTGTTTTTT	CASSIQLVRLAGTGELFF
TRBV5-4	TRBD2	.	TRBJ2-7	TGTGCCAGCAGCCGCAACCTAGTTTCGGGGGGGCGGTACGAGCAGTACTTC	CASSRNLVSGGRYEQYF
TRBV4-3	TRBD2	.	TRBJ2-1	TGCGCCAGCAGCCAAGAAGGGACTAGCTTCGATGAGCAGTTCTTC	CASSQEGTSFDEQFF
TRBV30	TRBD2	.	TRBJ2-1	TGTGCCTGGAGTTGGGTAGCGGGGGGCCCGTACAATGAGCAGTTCTTC	CAWSWVAGGPYNEQFF
TRBV19	.	.	TRBJ1-1	TGTGCCAGTAGTATTTTTAGCGGAACCTCTGAAGCTTTCTTT	CASSIFSGTSEAFF
TRBV10-1	.	.	TRBJ2-3	TGCGCCAGCAGTGAGGGGGGGAGCACAGATACGCAGTATTTT	CASSEGGSTDTQYF
TRBV5-6	.	.	TRBJ1-2	TGTGCCAGCAGCTTGGGGGCAGAAAATCCCTATGGCTACACCTTC	CASSLGAENPYGYTF
TRBV25-1	.	once	TRBJ2-5	TGTGCCAGCTGGGACATGTTCCAAGAGACCCAGTACTTC	CASWDMFQETQYF
TRBV10-2	.	.	TRBJ1-1	TGCGCCAGCAGGATTTCAGGCAACACTGAAGCTTTCTTT	CASRISGNTEAFF
TRBV28	.	.	TRBJ2-5	TGTGCCAGCAGTTTTTCGACCTTGGGCGAGACCCAGTACTTC	CASSFSTLGETQYF
TRBV2	TRBD2	.	TRBJ2-7	TGTGCCGGTCAGATAGCGGGAGGCAACTACGAGCAGTACTTC	CAGQIAGGNYEQYF
TRBV11-2	TRBD1	.	TRBJ2-4	TGTGCCAGCAGCTTAGCGGGACAGCCGGGGAACATTCAGTACTTC	CASSLAGQPGNIQYF
TRBV28	TRBD1	.	TRBJ1-5	TGTGCCACCCTAGACAGGGACAATCAGCCCCAGCATTTT	CATLDRDNQPQHF
TRBV7-3	TRBD1	.	TRBJ2-3	TGTGCCAGCAGCCCTCTCGGACAGGGGGATACGCAGTATTTT	CASSPLGQGDTQYF
TRBV6-1	TRBD2	.	TRBJ2-7	TGTGCCAGCACCGGACTGAATAGCGGGGCCTACGAGCAGTACTTC	CASTGLNSGAYEQYF
TRBV19	.	.	TRBJ2-4	TGTGCCAGTAGTATAGAGGTCCCTGCAGTCCGTCAGTACTTC	CASSIEVPAVRQYF
TRBV5-1	.	.	TRBJ2-5	TGCGCCAGCAGCTTGGGAGCTAGCCGCGAAGAGACCCAGTACTTC	CASSLGASREETQYF
TRBV7-2	TRBD2	.	TRBJ2-3	TGTGCCAGCAGCTTAATGGCTAGCGGGGGTGCTAGCACAGATACGCAGTATTTT	CASSLMASGGASTDTQYF
TRBV11-2	TRBD2	.	TRBJ2-3	TGTGCCAGCAGCTTAGAGGAGGCGGGAGGGCTAGGAGATACGCAGTATTTT	CASSLEEAGGLGDTQYF
TRBV9	TRBD1	.	TRBJ2-7	TGTGCCAGCAGCGCCCCGGGACAGGGCTACGAGCAGTACTTC	CASSAPGQGYEQYF
TRBV27	TRBD2	.	TRBJ2-5	TGTGCCAGCAGTTCGGGGACTAGCGGGAATAGGGAGACCCAGTACTTC	CASSSGTSGNRETQYF